This T cell receptor beta chain emerged from a study of OX40 agonist ivuxolimab in advanced cancers. Looking at the study overall: Given to patients was ivuxolimab, an agonistic anti-OX40 (CD134) antibody. Administration of intravenous ivuxolimab to patients occurred every 2 weeks at 0.01 to 10 mg/kg.

With regard to this clone: Its antigen is currently unknown.

Study-wide findings and caveats: Mean expanded clone counts were higher in CD8+ than CD4+ T cells.

The V end was cut by 5 bases, the J end by 5 bases, with 16 bases between. CDR3 length: 14 amino acids. Germline CDR1 SGHNT, CDR2 YYREEE (reference sequence). The method was immunoSEQ multiplex PCR; TCRdb's version includes in-frame clones alone and lacks a portion of them. The sample includes about 35,000 clones, roughly 80% seen only once; the top ten take 2.6%. Blood got drawn at baseline, again on cycle 4 day 1, and then on cycle 7 day 1. This sequence was found in an adult with an advanced solid tumor such as melanoma, head and neck, liver or kidney cancer. This sequence joins TRBV5-4 and TRBJ1-2; D perhaps matches TRBD1 (6 bases). The specimen comprised CD4+ or CD8+ T cells sorted from blood, sampled in a trial of the OX40 agonist ivuxolimab. In nucleotides, the CDR3 is TGTGCCAGCAGTAAAGTCGGACAGACATATGGCTACACCTTC. Translation gives CASSKVGQTYGYTF.